The entry below describes one TCR beta chain. As yet, its antigen is unknown. The data originate from a study of T cells in lung cancer brain metastases. Germline-derived CDR1 and CDR2 are MRHNA and SNTAGT. The CDR3 covers 13 residues. Trimming removed 2 bases from V and 3 bases from J, with 4 bases in between. Patients had either synchronous oligometastatic disease or delayed solitary brain metastasis recurrence. The protocol was immunoSEQ multiplex PCR, while the TCRdb copy is restricted to in-frame clones and leaves out a portion. Of about 5,000 clones in the sample, around 90% were seen once. The study, taken as a whole, reports: Unique productive clones were significantly fewer in brain metastases: median 1540 versus 4551. Most clones were lesion-specific, with limited overlap between paired lesions (Morisita roughly 0.25). Fragmented FFPE DNA may have left the infiltrating repertoire incompletely captured.

The clonotype originates from a woman between 50 and 59 years old with non-small cell lung cancer. The chain couples TRBV6-4 to TRBJ2-2; no definite D call. The sample consisted of tumor tissue from the primary lung tumor. The CDR3 is CASSDRDTGELFF. DNA for the CDR3: TGTGCCAGCAGTGACAGGGACACCGGGGAGCTGTTTTTT.